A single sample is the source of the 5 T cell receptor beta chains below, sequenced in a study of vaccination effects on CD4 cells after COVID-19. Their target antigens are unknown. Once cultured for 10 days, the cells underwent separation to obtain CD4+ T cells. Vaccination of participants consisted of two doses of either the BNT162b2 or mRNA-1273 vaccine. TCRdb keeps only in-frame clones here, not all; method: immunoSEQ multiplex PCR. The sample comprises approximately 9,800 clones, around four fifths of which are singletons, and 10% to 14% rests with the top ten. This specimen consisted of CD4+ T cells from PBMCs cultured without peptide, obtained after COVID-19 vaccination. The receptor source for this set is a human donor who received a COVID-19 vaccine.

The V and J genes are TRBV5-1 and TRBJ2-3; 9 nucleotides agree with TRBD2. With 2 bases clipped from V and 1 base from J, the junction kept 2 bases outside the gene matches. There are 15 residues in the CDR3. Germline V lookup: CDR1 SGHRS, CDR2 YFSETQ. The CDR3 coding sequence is TGCGCCAGCAGCTTAGCGGGGGGTCGCACAGATACGCAGTATTTT. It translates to CASSLAGGRTDTQYF.

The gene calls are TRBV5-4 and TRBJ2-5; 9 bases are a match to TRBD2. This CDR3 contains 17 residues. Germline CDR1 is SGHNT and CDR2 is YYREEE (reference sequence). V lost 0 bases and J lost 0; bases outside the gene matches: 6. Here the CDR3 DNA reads TGTGCCAGCAGCTTGGTTTCACTAGCGGGTTACCAAGAGACCCAGTACTTC. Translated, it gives CASSLVSLAGYQETQYF.

The CDR3 region is CASSLGRGLASTDTQYF. The CDR3 nucleotides are TGTGCCAGCAGCTTGGGTAGGGGACTTGCTAGCACAGATACGCAGTATTTT. This sequence joins TRBV5-5 and TRBJ2-3; possibly TRBD2 for D (6 bases). The CDR3 spans 17 residues. Trimming removed 0 bases at V and 0 bases at J, with 14 bases between. Germline lookup yields CDR1 SGHKS and CDR2 YYEKEE (reference sequence).

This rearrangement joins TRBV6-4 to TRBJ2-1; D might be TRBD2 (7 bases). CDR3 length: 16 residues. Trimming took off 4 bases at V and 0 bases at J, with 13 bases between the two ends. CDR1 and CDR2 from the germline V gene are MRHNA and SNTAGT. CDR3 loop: CASSVAGALSYNEQFF. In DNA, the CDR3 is TGTGCCAGCAGTGTCGCGGGGGCCCTCTCCTACAATGAGCAGTTCTTC.

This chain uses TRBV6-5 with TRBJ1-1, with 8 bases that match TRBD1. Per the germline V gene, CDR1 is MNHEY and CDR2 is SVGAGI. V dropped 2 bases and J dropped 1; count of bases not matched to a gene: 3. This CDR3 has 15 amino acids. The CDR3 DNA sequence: TGTGCCAGCAGTTACAATGGACAGGGGAACACTGAAGCTTTCTTT. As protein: CASSYNGQGNTEAFF.